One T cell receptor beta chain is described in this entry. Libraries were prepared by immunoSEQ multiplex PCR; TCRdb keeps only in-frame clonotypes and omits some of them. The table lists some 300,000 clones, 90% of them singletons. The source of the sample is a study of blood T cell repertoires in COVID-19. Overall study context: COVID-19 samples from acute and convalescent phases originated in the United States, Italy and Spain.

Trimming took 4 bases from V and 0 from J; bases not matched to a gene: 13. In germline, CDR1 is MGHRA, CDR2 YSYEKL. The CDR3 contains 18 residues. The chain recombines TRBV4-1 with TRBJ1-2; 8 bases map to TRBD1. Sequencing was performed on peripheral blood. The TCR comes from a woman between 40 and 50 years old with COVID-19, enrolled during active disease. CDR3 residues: CASSPFGQGPFANYGYTF. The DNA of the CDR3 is TGCGCCAGCAGCCCTTTTGGACAGGGCCCTTTTGCTAACTATGGCTACACCTTC.